The clone carrying this TCR beta chain was seen once. The antigen remains undetermined. Reverse transcribing all isolated RNA meant expressed TCRB transcripts were sequenced. The method was immunoSEQ multiplex PCR; TCRdb's version includes in-frame clones alone and lacks a portion of them. The profile shows 970,000 or so clones, 15% to 20% of them singletons. This sample stems from a study of beta chain features in type 1 diabetes. Purity above 95% was achieved in all sorted populations. Study-level points and caveats: Within each of all four CD4+ subsets, Type 1 diabetes patients had TCRB CDR3s that were moderately but significantly shorter.

The CDR3 is 17 residues long. CDR1 and CDR2 (germline): SGHAT, FQDESV (reference sequence). Unmatched junction bases numbered 8, after V lost 6 bases and J lost 3 bases. Sequencing was performed on naive CD4+ T cells from blood. The V and J genes are TRBV11-1 and TRBJ2-3; 14 nucleotides agree with TRBD2. The sequence was collected from a woman between 18 and 29 years old in good health. CDR3 bases: TGTGCCAGCAGAATAGAAGGACTAGCGGGAGGAACAGATACGCAGTATTTT. Translated, it gives CASRIEGLAGGTDTQYF. Using reference TRBV11-1 and TRBJ2-3 for the parts outside the CDR3, the full variable domain is EAEVAQSPRYKITEKSQAVAFWCDPISGHATLYWYRQILGQGPELLVQFQDESVVDDSQLPKDRFSAERLKGVDSTLKIQPAELGDSAMYLCASRIEGLAGGTDTQYFGPGTRLTVL.